What follows is one T cell receptor beta chain and its context. Its matching antigen is unknown. Naive CD8 cells were CD45RO-negative, positively selected for CCR7, excluding terminally differentiated effector memory CD45RA+ cells. The data were taken from a study of shared clonotypes between healthy human individuals. Study-level points and caveats: Sorted-subset sequencing, rarefaction showed, was incomplete despite large depth. Non-shared clonotypes had lower generation probabilities than clonotypes shared by all four sorted-subset donors.

Produced via immunoSEQ multiplex PCR; TCRdb's table is partial and in-frame only. The sample shows about 870,000 clones, 90% to 95% of them seen only once. Germline CDR1 is ENHRY and CDR2 is SYGVKD. There are 14 residues in the CDR3. V was pared by 1 base and J by 8 bases, with 3 bases of the junction left unmatched. The material sequenced was naive CD8+ T cells sorted from blood. The receptor was isolated from a man in his thirties or forties in good health. The chain has TRBV10-3 and TRBJ2-1; TRBD2 matches 9 bases. The CDR3 bases are TGTGCCATCAGTGAGTTTAGCGGGAGTGATGAGCAGTTCTTC. Its translation is CAISEFSGSDEQFF.